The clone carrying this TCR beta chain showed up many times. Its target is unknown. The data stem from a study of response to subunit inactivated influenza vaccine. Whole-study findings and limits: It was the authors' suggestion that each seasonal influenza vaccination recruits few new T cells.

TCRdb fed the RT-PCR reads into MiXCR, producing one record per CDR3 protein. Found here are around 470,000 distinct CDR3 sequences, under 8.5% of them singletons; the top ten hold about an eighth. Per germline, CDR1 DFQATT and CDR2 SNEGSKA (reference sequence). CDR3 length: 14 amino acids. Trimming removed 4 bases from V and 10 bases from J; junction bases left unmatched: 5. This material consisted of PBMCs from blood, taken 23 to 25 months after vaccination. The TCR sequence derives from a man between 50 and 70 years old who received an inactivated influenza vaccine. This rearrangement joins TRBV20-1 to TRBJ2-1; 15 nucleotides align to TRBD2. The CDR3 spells CSATGLAGGREQFF. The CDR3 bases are TGCAGTGCTACAGGACTAGCGGGAGGGAGGGAGCAGTTCTTC.